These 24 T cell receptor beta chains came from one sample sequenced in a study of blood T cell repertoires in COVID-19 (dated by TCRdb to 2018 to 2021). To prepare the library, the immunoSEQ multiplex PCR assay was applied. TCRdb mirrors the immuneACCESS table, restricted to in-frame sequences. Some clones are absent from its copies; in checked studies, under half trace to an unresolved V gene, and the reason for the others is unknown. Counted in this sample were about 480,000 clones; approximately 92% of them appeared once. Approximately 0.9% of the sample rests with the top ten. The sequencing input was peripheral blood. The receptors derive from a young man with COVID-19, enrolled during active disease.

CDR3 sequence reads: CASSLAPRTLTRQETQYF. The CDR3 region has the DNA TGTGCCAGCAGCTTGGCCCCGAGGACACTAACGCGGCAAGAGACCCAGTACTTC. The chain links TRBV5-6 to TRBJ2-5; possible D gene TRBD1, 5 bases. V was trimmed by 0 bases and J by 2 bases, leaving 20 bases between them. Germline CDR1 reads SGHDT; CDR2 reads YYEEEE. This CDR3 has 18 amino acids.

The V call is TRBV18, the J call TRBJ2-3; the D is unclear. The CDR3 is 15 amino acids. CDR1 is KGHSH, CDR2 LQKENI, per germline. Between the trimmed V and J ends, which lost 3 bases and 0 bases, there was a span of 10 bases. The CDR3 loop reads CASSPFEASTDTQYF. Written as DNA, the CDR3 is TGTGCCAGCTCACCTTTTGAGGCTAGCACAGATACGCAGTATTTT. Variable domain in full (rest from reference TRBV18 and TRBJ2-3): NAGVMQNPRHLVRRRGQEARLRCSPMKGHSHVYWYRQLPEEGLKFMVYLQKENIIDESGMPKERFSAEFPKEGPSILRIQQVVRGDSAAYFCASSPFEASTDTQYFGPGTRLTVL.

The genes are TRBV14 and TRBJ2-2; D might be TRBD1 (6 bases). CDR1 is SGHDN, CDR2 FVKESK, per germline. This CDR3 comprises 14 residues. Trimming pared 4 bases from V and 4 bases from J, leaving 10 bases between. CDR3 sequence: CASSLQGITGELFF. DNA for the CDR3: TGTGCCAGCAGCCTCCAGGGGATCACCGGGGAGCTGTTTTTT.

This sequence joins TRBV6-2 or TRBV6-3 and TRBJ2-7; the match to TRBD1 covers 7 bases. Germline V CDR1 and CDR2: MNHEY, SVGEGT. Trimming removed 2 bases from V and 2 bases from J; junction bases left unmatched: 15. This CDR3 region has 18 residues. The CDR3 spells CASSYNRGRNLPTYEQYF. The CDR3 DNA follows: TGTGCCAGCAGTTACAATAGGGGGCGAAACCTCCCAACCTACGAGCAGTACTTC.

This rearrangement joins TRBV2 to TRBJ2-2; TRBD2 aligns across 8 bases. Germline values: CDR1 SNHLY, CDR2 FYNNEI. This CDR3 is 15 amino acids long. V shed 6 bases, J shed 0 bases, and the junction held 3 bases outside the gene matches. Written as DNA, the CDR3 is TGTGCCAGCAGCCTGGGACTAGCGAACACCGGGGAGCTGTTTTTT. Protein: CASSLGLANTGELFF.

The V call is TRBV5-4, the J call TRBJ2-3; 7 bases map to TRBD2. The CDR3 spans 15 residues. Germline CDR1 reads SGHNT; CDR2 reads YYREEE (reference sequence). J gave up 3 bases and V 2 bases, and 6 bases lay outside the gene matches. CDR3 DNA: TGTGCCAGCAGCTTCCGGGACGGGGGGACAGATACGCAGTATTTT. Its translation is CASSFRDGGTDTQYF.

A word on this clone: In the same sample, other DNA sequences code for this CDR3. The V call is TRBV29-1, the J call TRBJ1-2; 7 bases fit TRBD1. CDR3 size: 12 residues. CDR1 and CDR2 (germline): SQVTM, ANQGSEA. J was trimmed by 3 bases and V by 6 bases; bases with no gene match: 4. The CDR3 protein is CSVRQGDYGYTF. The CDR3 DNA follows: TGCAGCGTACGACAGGGAGACTATGGCTACACCTTC. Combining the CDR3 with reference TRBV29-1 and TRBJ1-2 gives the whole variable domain SAVISQKPSRDICQRGTSLTIQCQVDSQVTMMFWYRQQPGQSLTLIATANQGSEATYESGFVIDKFPISRPNLTFSTLTVSNMSPEDSSIYLCSVRQGDYGYTFGSGTRLTVV.

CDR3: CASSSRTGDKNSPLHF. For the CDR3, the DNA is TGTGCCAGCAGTTCTCGGACAGGGGATAAAAATTCACCCCTCCACTTT. The V gene is TRBV6-6, the J gene TRBJ1-6, with 9 bases identical to TRBD1. The CDR3 is made up of 16 amino acids. Trimming cost V 4 bases and J 7 bases; bases outside gene matches: 8. CDR1 and CDR2 (germline): MNHNY, SVGAGI (reference sequence).

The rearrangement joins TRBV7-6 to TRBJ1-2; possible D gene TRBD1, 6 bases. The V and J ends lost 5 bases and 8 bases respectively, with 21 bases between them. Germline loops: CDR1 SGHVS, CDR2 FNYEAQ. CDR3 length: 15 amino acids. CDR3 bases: TGTGCCAGCAGCCCAGGGGTCGGCAGGGAGCGGGGCTACACCTTC. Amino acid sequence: CASSPGVGRERGYTF.

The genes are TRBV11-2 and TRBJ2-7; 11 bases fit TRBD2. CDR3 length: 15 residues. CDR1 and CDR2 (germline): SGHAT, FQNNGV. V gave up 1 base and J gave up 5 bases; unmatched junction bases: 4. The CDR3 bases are TGTGCCAGCAGCTTAGCCCTAGCGGGGGGTGACGAGCAGTACTTC. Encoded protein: CASSLALAGGDEQYF.

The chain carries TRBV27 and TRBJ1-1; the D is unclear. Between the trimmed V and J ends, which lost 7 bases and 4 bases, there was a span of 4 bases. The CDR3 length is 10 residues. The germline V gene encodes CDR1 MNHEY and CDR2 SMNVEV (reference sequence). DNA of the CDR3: TGTGCCAGCATCGGCACTGAAGCTTTCTTT. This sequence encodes CASIGTEAFF.

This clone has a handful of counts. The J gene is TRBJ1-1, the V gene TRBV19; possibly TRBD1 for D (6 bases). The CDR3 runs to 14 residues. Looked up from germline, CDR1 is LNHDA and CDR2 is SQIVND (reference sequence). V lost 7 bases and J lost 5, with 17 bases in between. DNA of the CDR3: TGTGCCAGTAACTCCTGGGGGGGGCGGACTGAAGCTTTCTTT. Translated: CASNSWGGRTEAFF.

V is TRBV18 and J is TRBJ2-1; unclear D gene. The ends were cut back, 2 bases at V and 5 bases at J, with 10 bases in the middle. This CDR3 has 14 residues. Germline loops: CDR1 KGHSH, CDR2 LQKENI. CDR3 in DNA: TGTGCCAGCTCACCAAATAGTGCTGACAATGAGCAGTTCTTC. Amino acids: CASSPNSADNEQFF.

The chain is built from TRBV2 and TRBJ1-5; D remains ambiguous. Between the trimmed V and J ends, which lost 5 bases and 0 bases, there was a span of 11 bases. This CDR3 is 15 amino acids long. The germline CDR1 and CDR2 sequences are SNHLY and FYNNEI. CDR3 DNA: TGTGCCAGCAGTTTACAGCTTCCTAGCAATCAGCCCCAGCATTTT. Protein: CASSLQLPSNQPQHF.

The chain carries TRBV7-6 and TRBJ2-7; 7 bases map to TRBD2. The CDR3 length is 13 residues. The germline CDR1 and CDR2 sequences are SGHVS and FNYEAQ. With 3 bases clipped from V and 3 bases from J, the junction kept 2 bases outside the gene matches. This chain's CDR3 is CASSFGGGYEQYF. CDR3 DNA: TGTGCCAGCAGCTTTGGCGGGGGCTACGAGCAGTACTTC.

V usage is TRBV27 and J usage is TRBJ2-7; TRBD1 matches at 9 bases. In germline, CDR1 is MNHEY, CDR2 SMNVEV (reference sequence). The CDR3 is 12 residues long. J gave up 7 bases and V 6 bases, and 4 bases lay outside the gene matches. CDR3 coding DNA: TGTGCCAGCAGAACGGGACAGGGAGAGCAGTACTTC. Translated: CASRTGQGEQYF.

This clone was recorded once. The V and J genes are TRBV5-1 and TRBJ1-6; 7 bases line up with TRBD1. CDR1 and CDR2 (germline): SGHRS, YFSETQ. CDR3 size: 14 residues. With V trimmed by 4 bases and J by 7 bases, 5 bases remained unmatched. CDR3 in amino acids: CASSRGQPNSPLHF. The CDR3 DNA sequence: TGCGCCAGCAGCCGGGGACAGCCCAATTCACCCCTCCACTTT. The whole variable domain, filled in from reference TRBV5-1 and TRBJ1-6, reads KAGVTQTPRYLIKTRGQQVTLSCSPISGHRSVSWYQQTPGQGLQFLFEYFSETQRNKGNFPGRFSGRQFSNSRSEMNVSTLELGDSALYLCASSRGQPNSPLHFGNGTRLTVT.

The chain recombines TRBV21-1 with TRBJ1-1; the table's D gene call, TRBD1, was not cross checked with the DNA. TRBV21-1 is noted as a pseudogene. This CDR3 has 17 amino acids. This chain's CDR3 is CASSQAMRQGSNTEAFF. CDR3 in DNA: TGTGCCAGCAGTCAAGCGATGAGACAGGGGAGCAACACTGAAGCTTTCTTT.

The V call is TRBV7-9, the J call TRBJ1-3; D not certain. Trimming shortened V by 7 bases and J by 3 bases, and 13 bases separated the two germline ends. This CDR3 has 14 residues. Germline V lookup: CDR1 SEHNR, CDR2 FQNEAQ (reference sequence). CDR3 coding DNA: TGTGCCAGCAAAAGAGAGGGAAGTGGAAACACCATATATTTT. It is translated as CASKREGSGNTIYF.

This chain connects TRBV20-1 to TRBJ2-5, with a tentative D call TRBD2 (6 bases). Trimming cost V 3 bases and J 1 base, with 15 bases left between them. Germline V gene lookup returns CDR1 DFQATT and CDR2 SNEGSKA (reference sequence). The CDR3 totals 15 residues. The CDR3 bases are TGCAGTGCTAGTCCGGTAGCGGCAAGCCAAGAGACCCAGTACTTC. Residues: CSASPVAASQETQYF.

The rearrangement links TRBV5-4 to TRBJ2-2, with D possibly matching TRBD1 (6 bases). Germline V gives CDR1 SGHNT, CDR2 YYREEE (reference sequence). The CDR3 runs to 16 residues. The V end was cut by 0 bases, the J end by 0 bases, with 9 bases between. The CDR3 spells CASSLAAGANTGELFF. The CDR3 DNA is TGTGCCAGCAGCTTGGCGGCAGGGGCGAACACCGGGGAGCTGTTTTTT.

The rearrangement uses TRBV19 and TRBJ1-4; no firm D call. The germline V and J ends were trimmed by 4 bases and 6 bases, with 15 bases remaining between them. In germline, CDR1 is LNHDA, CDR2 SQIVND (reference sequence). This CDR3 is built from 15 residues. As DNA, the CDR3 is TGTGCCAGTAGTACAGGAGGCAGGTCGGATGAAAAACTGTTTTTT. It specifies CASSTGGRSDEKLFF. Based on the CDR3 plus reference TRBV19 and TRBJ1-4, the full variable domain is DGGITQSPKYLFRKEGQNVTLSCEQNLNHDAMYWYRQDPGQGLRLIYYSQIVNDFQKGDIAEGYSVSREKKESFPLTVTSAQKNPTAFYLCASSTGGRSDEKLFFGSGTQLSVL.

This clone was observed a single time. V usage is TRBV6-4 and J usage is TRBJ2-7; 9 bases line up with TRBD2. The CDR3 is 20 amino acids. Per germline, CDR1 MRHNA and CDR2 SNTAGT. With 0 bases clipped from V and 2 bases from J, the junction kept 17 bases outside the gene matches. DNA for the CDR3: TGTGCCAGCAGTGACTCTGCGGGGCCAAGACCTAGCGGGATTACCTACGAGCAGTACTTC. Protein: CASSDSAGPRPSGITYEQYF.

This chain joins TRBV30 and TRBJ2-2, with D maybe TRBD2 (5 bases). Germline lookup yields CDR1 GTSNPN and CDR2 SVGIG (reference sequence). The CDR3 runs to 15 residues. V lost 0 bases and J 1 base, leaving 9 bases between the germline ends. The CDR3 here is CAWSVGLLNTGELFF. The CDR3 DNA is TGTGCCTGGAGTGTCGGACTCCTGAACACCGGGGAGCTGTTTTTT.